This T cell receptor (beta chain) comes out of a study of cytomegalovirus exposure and HLA in healthy donors. About the study: HLA-typed donors were the source of approximately 85 million unique TCRs held in an early data release.

General study results and limits: The investigators catalogued 180 or so TCR beta chains as cytomegalovirus-associated.

About this clone: Its matching antigen is unknown.

The PCR contained 60 Vbeta and 13 Jbeta primers. Measured with immunoSEQ multiplex PCR; TCRdb has only the in-frame clones, and not every one. The sample includes around 130,000 clones, approximately 82% of them seen just once. CDR1 is LNHNV, CDR2 YYDKDF, per germline (reference sequence). CDR3 length: 13 residues. Trimming shortened V by 5 bases and J by 2 bases, and 9 bases separated the two germline ends. The receptor was isolated from a man aged 45-65 years in good health and CMV-seronegative. This chain joins TRBV15 and TRBJ2-5; D gene unclear. The material sequenced was PBMCs. For the CDR3, the DNA is TGTGCCACCAGCCCCCGGGTTCAAGAGACCCAGTACTTC. Protein product: CATSPRVQETQYF.